Below, 2 T cell receptor beta chains from the same sample are listed, as sequenced in a study of PD-1 and CTLA-4 blockade in melanoma. The repertoire was sequenced with immunoSEQ multiplex PCR; TCRdb's copy has only in-frame clones and lacks some. Here the sample spans roughly 30,000 clones, 88% being singletons. Specimen: CD8+ T cells from peripheral blood, collected from a patient given anti-PD-1 treatment. These receptors originate from a human donor with melanoma.

This clone was detected only once. This sequence joins TRBV9 and TRBJ1-2; D ambiguous. Trimming left V 4 bases short and J 0 bases short, with 16 bases between. The CDR3 is 16 residues long. Germline CDR1 reads SGDLS; CDR2 reads YYNGEE. The CDR3 DNA is TGTGCCAGCAGCTCCGAATGGACGGTAGCTAACTATGGCTACACCTTC. Its protein is CASSSEWTVANYGYTF.

This sequence joins TRBV27 and TRBJ1-3, with D possibly matching TRBD1 (5 bases). The germline V gene encodes CDR1 MNHEY and CDR2 SMNVEV (reference sequence). CDR3 length: 13 residues. V lost 8 bases to trimming and J lost 0 bases, with 8 bases between them. This CDR3 reads CASGQGSGNTIYF. In nucleotides, the CDR3 is TGTGCCAGCGGGCAGGGCTCTGGAAACACCATATATTTT.